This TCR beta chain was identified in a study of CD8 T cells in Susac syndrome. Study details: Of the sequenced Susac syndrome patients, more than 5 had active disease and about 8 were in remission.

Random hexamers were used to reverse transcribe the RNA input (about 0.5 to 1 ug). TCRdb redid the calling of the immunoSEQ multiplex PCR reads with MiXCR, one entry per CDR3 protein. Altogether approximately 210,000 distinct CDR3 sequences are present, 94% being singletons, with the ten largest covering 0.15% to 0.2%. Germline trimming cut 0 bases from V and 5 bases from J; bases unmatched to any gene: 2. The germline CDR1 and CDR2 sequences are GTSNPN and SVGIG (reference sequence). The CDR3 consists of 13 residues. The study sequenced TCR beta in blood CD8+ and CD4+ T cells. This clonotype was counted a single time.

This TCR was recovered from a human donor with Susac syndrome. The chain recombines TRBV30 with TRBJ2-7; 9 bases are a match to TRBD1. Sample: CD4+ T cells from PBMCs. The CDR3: CAWSVGTGNEQYF. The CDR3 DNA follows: TGTGCCTGGAGTGTAGGGACAGGGAACGAGCAGTACTTC.